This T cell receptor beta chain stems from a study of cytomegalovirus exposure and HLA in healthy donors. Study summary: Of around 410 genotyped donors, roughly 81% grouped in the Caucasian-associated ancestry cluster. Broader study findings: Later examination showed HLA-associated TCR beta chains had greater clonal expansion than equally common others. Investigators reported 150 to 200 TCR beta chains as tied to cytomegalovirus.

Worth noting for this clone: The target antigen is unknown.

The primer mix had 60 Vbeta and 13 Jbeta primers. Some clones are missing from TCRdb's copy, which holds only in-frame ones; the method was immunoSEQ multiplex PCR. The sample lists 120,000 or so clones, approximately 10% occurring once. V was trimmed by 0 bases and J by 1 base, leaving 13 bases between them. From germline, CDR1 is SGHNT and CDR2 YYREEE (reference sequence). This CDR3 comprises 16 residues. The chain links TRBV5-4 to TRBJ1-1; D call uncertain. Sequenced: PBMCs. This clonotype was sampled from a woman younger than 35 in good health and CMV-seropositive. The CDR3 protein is CASSLGLRVGNTEAFF. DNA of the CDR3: TGTGCCAGCAGCTTGGGACTGCGGGTAGGGAACACTGAAGCTTTCTTT.